This TCR beta chain was identified during a study of sequential checkpoint blockade in melanoma. Germline V gene sequence: CDR1 MNHEY, CDR2 SVGAGI. V shed 6 bases and J shed 7 bases, with 19 bases lying between them. This CDR3 is built from 15 residues. The treatment was: randomized to nivolumab then ipilimumab (arm A) or the reverse (arm B). Sequencing was performed with immunoSEQ multiplex PCR; in TCRdb, only in-frame clones are kept and a portion is missing. The table has 15,000 to 20,000 clones, under 65% seen once. The receptor was derived from a human donor with melanoma. The V gene is TRBV6-5, the J gene TRBJ1-5, with D possibly matching TRBD1 (6 bases). The specimen comprised CD8+ T cells sorted from blood (inferred from file names), sampled from a patient given nivolumab and ipilimumab in sequence. CDR3: CASRPNLGAWQPQHF. The CDR3 nucleotides are TGTGCCAGCAGACCCAATTTGGGGGCATGGCAGCCCCAGCATTTT.